The entry below describes one T cell receptor beta chain. What it recognizes is unknown. This sample was taken from a study of cytomegalovirus exposure and HLA in healthy donors. Broader study findings: TCR beta V- and J-gene trimming was later associated with a missense DCLRE1C variant. The records held CMV serostatus as the only immune exposure information.

J was trimmed by 0 bases and V by 3 bases; bases with no gene match: 2. The CDR3 spans 15 residues. CDR1 is MNHNS and CDR2 is SASEGT in the germline V gene. PCR used 60 Vbeta primers and 13 Jbeta primers. In the source study's methods: An analysis performed later counted roughly 80 million unique TCR beta chains (roughly 11 million of them shared). Here immunoSEQ multiplex PCR was the method, and the copy in TCRdb shows in-frame clones only, minus some. The V and J calls and clone size are taken from that table; D and trimming were inferred from the DNA. The top ten hold approximately 2% of the sample, which has 140,000 to 150,000 clones, 72% seen once.

Sample: PBMCs. The source is a man aged 40-49 years in good health and CMV-seronegative. This rearrangement joins TRBV6-1 to TRBJ1-1, with 9 bases that match TRBD1. The CDR3 sequence is CASSDGTGMNTEAFF. The CDR3 region has the DNA TGTGCCAGCAGTGACGGGACAGGGATGAACACTGAAGCTTTCTTT.